This T cell receptor beta chain is drawn from a study of cytomegalovirus exposure and HLA in healthy donors. The study ran its PCR with 60 Vbeta and 13 Jbeta primers. Sequencing used immunoSEQ multiplex PCR; TCRdb keeps in-frame clones, though not all of them. The table has under 200,000 clones, around 77% seen once. Input material: PBMCs. This TCR was sampled from a female donor in good health and CMV-seronegative.

CDR3 amino acids: CAWSQQGPEAFF. DNA for the CDR3: TGTGCCTGGAGCCAACAGGGGCCTGAAGCTTTCTTT. This chain joins TRBV30 and TRBJ1-1; 7 nucleotides agree with TRBD1. The germline gives CDR1 GTSNPN, CDR2 SVGIG (reference sequence). The CDR3 loop spans 12 amino acids. V shed 3 bases and J 6 bases; nucleotides not matched to a gene: 4.